One and the same sample provided the 21 T cell receptor beta chains below, sequenced in a study of shared clonotypes between healthy human individuals. Terminally differentiated effector memory CD45RA+ cells were excluded by CCR7 positive selection of CD45RO-negative cells. Clones were sequenced by immunoSEQ multiplex PCR, and TCRdb holds only the in-frame ones, with some missing. The sample holds roughly 810,000 clones, about 96% seen once. The sequencing sample was made of naive CD8+ T cells sorted from blood. These receptors all stem from a man younger than 45 in good health.

The rearrangement links TRBV7-9 to TRBJ2-7; 9 bases fit TRBD1. Germline V lookup: CDR1 SEHNR, CDR2 FQNEAQ (reference sequence). V gave up 5 bases and J gave up 1 base; unmatched junction bases: 9. This CDR3 is built from 16 residues. This chain's CDR3 is CASSPRDRGVSYEQYF. CDR3 bases: TGTGCCAGCAGCCCTCGAGACAGGGGGGTTTCCTACGAGCAGTACTTC.

CDR3 nucleotides: TGTGCCAGCAGCTTACACGGCACCTATAGCAATCAGCCCCAGCATTTT. Translation: CASSLHGTYSNQPQHF. V usage is TRBV7-2 and J usage is TRBJ1-5; D unclear. Germline lookup yields CDR1 SGHTA and CDR2 FQGNSA. Deletions cut 2 bases from V and 0 bases from J, with 11 bases between. The CDR3 consists of 16 residues.

The CDR3 protein is CASSVSSGQAYNEQFF. The CDR3 nucleotides read TGTGCCAGCAGCGTATCCAGTGGACAGGCCTACAATGAGCAGTTCTTC. This sequence joins TRBV9 and TRBJ2-1, with 7 bases aligning to TRBD1. The germline gives CDR1 SGDLS, CDR2 YYNGEE. Germline trimming cut 1 base from V and 2 bases from J; bases unmatched to any gene: 6. The CDR3 totals 16 residues.

This chain links TRBV5-5 with TRBJ1-1; tentatively, D is TRBD1 (6 bases). Germline loops: CDR1 SGHKS, CDR2 YYEKEE (reference sequence). The CDR3 runs 14 residues. V was clipped by 4 bases and J by 5 bases, with 15 bases between them. The CDR3 bases are TGTGCCAGCAGCGCCGGGGGGGCTTGGACTGAAGCTTTCTTT. It translates to CASSAGGAWTEAFF.

The chain joins TRBV7-9 to TRBJ1-1; a weak D match, TRBD1 (6 bases). CDR3 length: 14 amino acids. Germline-derived CDR1 and CDR2 are SEHNR and FQNEAQ (reference sequence). The germline V and J ends were trimmed by 6 bases and 4 bases, with 15 bases remaining between them. CDR3 in DNA: TGTGCCAGCAGGTCAACCAGGGGTCCCACTGAAGCTTTCTTT. Translation: CASRSTRGPTEAFF. Combining the CDR3 with reference TRBV7-9 and TRBJ1-1 gives the whole variable domain DTGVSQNPRHKITKRGQNVTFRCDPISEHNRLYWYRQTLGQGPEFLTYFQNEAQLEKSRLLSDRFSAERPKGSFSTLEIQRTEQGDSAMYLCASRSTRGPTEAFFGQGTRLTVV.

This chain uses TRBV6-1 with TRBJ2-7, with D maybe TRBD1 (6 bases). The V end lost 6 bases, the J end lost 3 bases, and 18 bases lay between the germline ends. Germline V lookup: CDR1 MNHNS, CDR2 SASEGT. The CDR3 has 15 amino acids. The CDR3 is CASRNPGQSIYEQYF. The CDR3 bases are TGTGCCAGCAGAAATCCGGGACAAAGTATCTACGAGCAGTACTTC.

This clone has only one observation. This chain joins TRBV11-2 and TRBJ2-7; 9 positions match TRBD2. Trimming removed 5 bases from V and 3 bases from J; junction bases left unmatched: 11. Per the germline V gene, CDR1 is SGHAT and CDR2 is FQNNGV. This CDR3 region has 16 residues. Here the CDR3 reads CASSAPTSGDFYEQYF. The CDR3 nucleotides are TGTGCCAGCAGCGCCCCGACTAGCGGAGACTTCTACGAGCAGTACTTC.

Concerning this clone: Other DNA sequences in this sample translate to the same CDR3. V usage is TRBV5-4 and J usage is TRBJ2-7; TRBD1 is a possible D gene (5 bases). The CDR3 runs 12 residues. The germline V gene has CDR1 SGHNT and CDR2 YYREEE (reference sequence). Trimming took 3 bases from V and 3 from J, leaving 7 bases between them. CDR3 DNA: TGTGCCAGCAGCTCCGACAGCTACGAGCAGTACTTC. Translating it yields CASSSDSYEQYF.

This chain uses TRBV29-1 with TRBJ2-5, with 10 bases fitting TRBD2. The CDR3 contains 16 residues. CDR1 SQVTM and CDR2 ANQGSEA come from the germline V gene. Trimming cost V 4 bases and J 4 bases; bases outside gene matches: 12. As DNA, the CDR3 is TGCAGCGTTGGGCAACTAGCGGGACCTGTAGGAGAGACCCAGTACTTC. It encodes CSVGQLAGPVGETQYF.

As DNA, the CDR3 is TGTGCCAGCAACTTGAGGGGTCTACCGGGACTAGCGGGAAACACCGGGGAGCTGTTTTTT. Translation: CASNLRGLPGLAGNTGELFF. This chain links TRBV27 with TRBJ2-2; 13 bases fit TRBD2. CDR3 length: 20 amino acids. With V trimmed by 7 bases and J by 2 bases, 16 bases remained unmatched. Germline CDR1 MNHEY, CDR2 SMNVEV (reference sequence).

The chain recombines TRBV2 with TRBJ2-1, with TRBD2 identical over 11 bases. Germline CDR1 SNHLY, CDR2 FYNNEI. The CDR3 is made up of 17 amino acids. The J segment lost 5 bases and the V segment lost 5 bases, leaving 11 bases of the junction unmatched. The CDR3 reads CASSFLAGGPGNNEQFF. The CDR3 DNA follows: TGTGCCAGCAGTTTTTTAGCGGGAGGGCCGGGTAACAATGAGCAGTTCTTC.

V and J are TRBV7-6 and TRBJ2-7; D unclear. There are 16 residues in the CDR3. Germline CDR1 and CDR2: SGHVS and FNYEAQ. Trimming took 5 bases from V and 0 from J, leaving 17 bases between them. This CDR3 is CASSLPASDSSYEQYF. CDR3 coding DNA: TGTGCCAGCAGCCTCCCCGCCTCGGATAGCTCCTACGAGCAGTACTTC.

The chain links TRBV5-4 to TRBJ2-7, with 9 bases fitting TRBD1. The CDR3 covers 11 residues. Looked up from germline, CDR1 is SGHNT and CDR2 is YYREEE (reference sequence). Unmatched junction bases numbered 5, after V lost 4 bases and J lost 12 bases. CDR3 DNA sequence: TGTGCCAGCAGCGGGGGACAGGGCGCGTACTTC. Protein sequence: CASSGGQGAYF.

The rearrangement links TRBV5-6 to TRBJ2-1; D call uncertain. Per the germline V gene, CDR1 is SGHDT and CDR2 is YYEEEE. With 3 bases removed from V and 4 bases from J, the gap between germline ends came to 8 bases. This CDR3 is 13 amino acids long. DNA of the CDR3: TGTGCCAGCAGCTCATTGGGTTACAATGAGCAGTTCTTC. Its protein product is CASSSLGYNEQFF.

The CDR3 here is CASSSFGTGNQPQHF. CDR3 DNA sequence: TGTGCCAGCAGTTCTTTCGGGACAGGCAATCAGCCCCAGCATTTT. The chain combines TRBV28 with TRBJ1-5, with 7 bases fitting TRBD1. Losses at the gene ends were 4 bases for V and 2 bases for J; bases not matched to a gene: 5. There are 15 residues in the CDR3. Germline V CDR1 and CDR2: MDHEN, SYDVKM.

The J gene is TRBJ1-4, the V gene TRBV6-5; D not certain. The germline V and J ends were trimmed by 6 bases and 1 base, with 9 bases remaining between them. The germline V gene encodes CDR1 MNHEY and CDR2 SVGAGI. The CDR3 contains 14 residues. CDR3: CASRRSVTNEKLFF. CDR3 DNA: TGTGCCAGCAGACGATCCGTAACTAATGAAAAACTGTTTTTT.

The chain couples TRBV12-5 to TRBJ1-2, with 7 bases matching TRBD1. This CDR3 has 14 residues. Germline assignment: CDR1 LGHNT and CDR2 FRNRAP. With 5 bases clipped from V and 0 bases from J, the junction kept 3 bases outside the gene matches. Written as DNA, the CDR3 is TGTGCTAGTGGTGGGGACAGATCTAACTATGGCTACACCTTC. This translates into CASGGDRSNYGYTF.

This clone was picked up one time. The V call is TRBV7-9, the J call TRBJ2-2; 8 bases line up with TRBD2. CDR3 size: 16 residues. Germline trimming cut 5 bases from V and 6 bases from J; bases unmatched to any gene: 11. Germline CDR1 and CDR2: SEHNR and FQNEAQ (reference sequence). The CDR3 sequence is CASSGKPSGSSGELFF. The CDR3 coding sequence is TGTGCCAGCAGCGGCAAGCCCAGCGGGAGCTCCGGGGAGCTGTTTTTT.

This rearrangement joins TRBV2 to TRBJ1-5; 7 nucleotides match TRBD1. The CDR3 sequence is 14 residues long. Germline V gene sequence: CDR1 SNHLY, CDR2 FYNNEI. V lost 1 base to trimming and J lost 6 bases; unmatched junction nucleotides: 3. CDR3 sequence reads: CASSEGGGGQPQHF. The CDR3 DNA is TGTGCCAGCAGTGAAGGAGGGGGCGGTCAGCCCCAGCATTTT.

This clone was seen just once. The CDR3 DNA reads as TGTGCCAGCAGCGTGGGACTAGCGGTAATGAACACCGGGGAGCTGTTTTTT. Its translation: CASSVGLAVMNTGELFF. The chain uses TRBV5-4 and TRBJ2-2; 11 bases agree with TRBD2. V trimming: 4 bases; J trimming: 1 base; junction bases outside the gene matches: 6. CDR1 is SGHNT, CDR2 YYREEE, per germline (reference sequence). This CDR3 is 17 amino acids long.

The chain joins TRBV4-3 to TRBJ1-5; D not certain. CDR3 size: 14 residues. Trimming took off 0 bases at V and 3 bases at J, with 6 bases between the two ends. CDR1 and CDR2 (germline): LGHNA, YSLEER. The CDR3 DNA reads TGCGCCAGCAGCCAAGACAGAAACAATCAGCCCCAGCATTTT. It translates to CASSQDRNNQPQHF.